These 20 T cell receptor beta chains share one sample of origin, sequenced in a study of T-cell reconstitution after alpha-beta-depleted transplantation in children. Unique molecular identifiers were built into the TCRbeta library. TCRdb called the PCR reads again in MiXCR, with one record for every CDR3 protein. The repertoire consists of over 150,000 distinct CDR3 sequences, with around 7% occurring once and the leading ten covering 5.5%. The starting material was PBMCs, obtained before TCRalphabeta/CD19-depleted stem cell transplant. The receptors here all came from a boy aged 2 to 10 with acute lymphoblastic leukemia, due to receive a stem cell transplant.

A few counts support this clonotype. The chain is built from TRBV6-1 and TRBJ2-3; tentatively, D is TRBD2 (6 bases). V dropped 8 bases and J dropped 4 bases, with 22 bases sitting between them. The CDR3 has 16 residues. Germline lookup yields CDR1 MNHNS and CDR2 SASEGT. The CDR3 bases are TGTGCCAGCCAGCGGCGGGGCCAACAAGCTGCAGATACGCAGTATTTT. It yields the protein CASQRRGQQAADTQYF.

This clonotype appeared many times. The J gene is TRBJ2-7, the V gene TRBV7-2, with D possibly TRBD2 on 5 matching bases. The CDR3 length is 13 residues. V lost 1 base and J 6 bases, leaving 10 bases between the germline ends. CDR1 SGHTA and CDR2 FQGNSA come from the germline V gene. CDR3 DNA: TGTGCCAGCAGCTTAGGTGTAGCGAGCGAGCAGTACTTC. It codes for CASSLGVASEQYF.

This clonotype occurred a few times. The J gene is TRBJ2-1, the V gene TRBV28; 15 bases align to TRBD2. The V gene end was trimmed by 5 bases and the J gene end by 0 bases; junction bases not matched to a gene: 8. CDR1 is MDHEN, CDR2 SYDVKM, per germline. The CDR3 length is 19 residues. CDR3 region: CASSPPGLAGGLSYNEQFF. In nucleotides, the CDR3 is TGTGCCAGCAGTCCTCCGGGACTAGCGGGAGGCCTCTCCTACAATGAGCAGTTCTTC.

At least ten counts were recorded for this clonotype. This chain joins TRBV15 and TRBJ1-5, with a possible D match to TRBD1 (6 bases). Trimming shortened V by 0 bases and J by 7 bases, and 13 bases separated the two germline ends. CDR3 size: 15 residues. Looked up from germline, CDR1 is LNHNV and CDR2 is YYDKDF (reference sequence). CDR3 nucleotides: TGTGCCACCAGCAGAGATGAGAGGGGGTGGCAGCCCCAGCATTTT. This translates into CATSRDERGWQPQHF.

In its sample, this clonotype was seen many times. J is TRBJ2-7 and V is TRBV7-2, with D hard to call. Germline V gene lookup returns CDR1 SGHTA and CDR2 FQGNSA. Trimming shortened V by 1 base and J by 0 bases, and 10 bases separated the two germline ends. The CDR3 is made up of 15 amino acids. CDR3 loop: CASSLVRTGSYEQYF. As DNA, the CDR3 is TGTGCCAGCAGCTTAGTCCGGACGGGCTCCTACGAGCAGTACTTC.

The chain uses TRBV14 and TRBJ1-1; D ambiguous. The germline V and J ends were trimmed by 0 bases and 7 bases, with 12 bases remaining between them. The germline V gene encodes CDR1 SGHDN and CDR2 FVKESK. This CDR3 is built from 14 residues. CDR3: CASSQDLLQREAFF. The CDR3 DNA follows: TGTGCCAGCAGCCAAGATCTCCTCCAACGTGAAGCTTTCTTT.

This clonotype was detected ten times or more. V and J are TRBV12-3 or TRBV12-4 and TRBJ2-5; D unresolved. This CDR3 has 14 residues. V dropped 2 bases and J dropped 5 bases, with 12 bases sitting between them. The CDR3, as DNA: TGTGCCAGCAGTTTACTAGTTACCCGGGAGACCCAGTACTTC. Its translation is CASSLLVTRETQYF.

This clonotype was found many times. The chain recombines TRBV7-3 with TRBJ2-1; 11 nucleotides align to TRBD2. Germline V CDR1 and CDR2: SGHTA, FQGTGA. The ends lost 8 bases at V and 3 bases at J; junction bases unmatched: 6. The CDR3 is 15 amino acids. The CDR3 sequence: CASGTSGGVYNEQFF. CDR3 DNA: TGTGCCAGCGGGACTAGCGGCGGGGTCTACAATGAGCAGTTCTTC.

On this clonotype: One end of the junction fails to match germline, which may point to a read error. J is TRBJ2-6 and V is TRBV12-3 or TRBV12-4, with 7 bases that match TRBD1. The CDR3 has 19 residues. Written as DNA, the CDR3 is TGTACCAGCAGTTTTTCCCCCAACAGGGGTAGGTCTGGGGCCAACGTCCTGACTTTC. Its translation is CTSSFSPNRGRSGANVLTF.

This clonotype has at least ten counts. V is TRBV12-3 or TRBV12-4 and J is TRBJ1-4, with D possibly TRBD1 on 6 matching bases. Between the trimmed V and J ends, which lost 5 bases and 7 bases, there was a span of 17 bases. The CDR3 length is 15 residues. The CDR3 DNA sequence: TGTGCCAGCAGTCCACGACAGGAGCAAACTGAAAAACTGTTTTTT. This gives the protein CASSPRQEQTEKLFF.

The chain is built from TRBV18 and TRBJ2-7, with 11 positions matching TRBD1. Germline-derived CDR1 and CDR2 are KGHSH and LQKENI. The CDR3 totals 16 residues. Trimming at V came to 4 bases and at J to 2 bases, leaving 7 bases not matched to a gene. This chain's CDR3 is CASSRGQGAGPYEQYF. CDR3 nucleotides: TGTGCCAGCTCACGAGGACAGGGGGCAGGCCCCTACGAGCAGTACTTC.

This clonotype was detected many times. This chain uses TRBV7-8 with TRBJ2-3, with D perhaps TRBD1 or TRBD2 (5 bases each). CDR3 length: 16 amino acids. The germline V gene has CDR1 SGHVS and CDR2 FQNEAQ. V dropped 2 bases and J dropped 2 bases, with 14 bases sitting between them. CDR3 residues: CASSLSGTWATDTQYF. CDR3 bases: TGTGCCAGCAGCTTATCAGGGACGTGGGCCACAGATACGCAGTATTTT.

The sample holds many counts of this clonotype. The J gene is TRBJ2-1, the V gene TRBV7-2; 9 nucleotides align to TRBD1. The CDR3 runs to 15 residues. V lost 2 bases, J lost 5 bases, and 4 bases stayed unmatched. CDR1 and CDR2 from the germline V gene are SGHTA and FQGNSA. CDR3 residues: CASSLMGQGHNEQFF. The DNA of the CDR3 is TGTGCCAGCAGCTTAATGGGACAGGGCCACAATGAGCAGTTCTTC.

The sample holds a few counts of this clonotype. This sequence joins TRBV19 and TRBJ1-2, with 7 nucleotides matching TRBD1. Germline V gene lookup returns CDR1 LNHDA and CDR2 SQIVND (reference sequence). This CDR3 has 12 amino acids. J was trimmed by 6 bases and V by 6 bases; bases with no gene match: 4. CDR3 loop: CASSRQGDGYTF. The CDR3 nucleotides are TGTGCCAGTAGCCGACAGGGCGATGGCTACACCTTC.

This clonotype was observed a few times. The chain uses TRBV28 and TRBJ1-2; 10 bases map to TRBD1. V was pared by 4 bases and J by 6 bases, with 11 bases of the junction left unmatched. The CDR3 spans 16 residues. Germline CDR1 MDHEN, CDR2 SYDVKM. DNA of the CDR3: TGTGCCAGCAGTTGGAGTCGACAGGGGGCATTCCATGGCTACACCTTC. Amino acid sequence: CASSWSRQGAFHGYTF.

This clonotype was detected ten times or more. This chain connects TRBV6-5 to TRBJ2-7; the match to TRBD1 covers 8 bases. The CDR3 totals 16 residues. Trimming took 3 bases from V and 2 from J; bases not matched to a gene: 9. CDR1 is MNHEY, CDR2 SVGAGI, per germline. In nucleotides, the CDR3 is TGTGCCAGCAGTTATAACCGGGACAGGACCACCTACGAGCAGTACTTC. It codes for CASSYNRDRTTYEQYF.

This clonotype has a count of ten or more. J is TRBJ1-4 and V is TRBV27; D is undetermined. The CDR3 is made up of 14 amino acids. Germline CDR1 MNHEY, CDR2 SMNVEV (reference sequence). Trimming cost V 6 bases and J 7 bases, with 15 bases left between them. The chain's CDR3 is CASRPTSMGEKLFF. CDR3 nucleotide sequence: TGTGCCAGCAGGCCGACATCGATGGGTGAAAAACTGTTTTTT.

This clonotype occurred many times. The CDR3 coding sequence is TGTGCCAGCAGCCAACATAGCACAGATACGCAGTATTTT. This translates into CASSQHSTDTQYF. This rearrangement joins TRBV3-1 to TRBJ2-3; unclear D gene. Deletions cut 2 bases from V and 0 bases from J, with 3 bases between. The CDR3 is 13 amino acids. CDR1 is LGHDT and CDR2 is YNNKEL in the germline V gene (reference sequence).

This clonotype was counted at least ten times. The V and J genes are TRBV2 and TRBJ1-5; perhaps TRBD1 as D (5 bases). Germline CDR1 is SNHLY and CDR2 is FYNNEI. V was clipped by 5 bases and J by 5 bases, with 16 bases between them. The CDR3 sequence is 15 residues long. CDR3 protein: CASSIQVPPDQPQHF. The CDR3 bases are TGTGCCAGCAGTATACAGGTTCCCCCGGATCAGCCCCAGCATTTT.

This clonotype was observed many times. V usage is TRBV7-8 and J usage is TRBJ2-7, with TRBD1 matching 11 bases. This CDR3 region has 16 residues. Losses at the gene ends were 1 base for V and 4 bases for J; bases not matched to a gene: 6. Germline V CDR1 and CDR2: SGHVS, FQNEAQ. CDR3 sequence: CASSLEVGDRGYEQYF. CDR3 bases: TGTGCCAGCAGCTTAGAAGTCGGGGACAGGGGGTACGAGCAGTACTTC.